Presented here are 8 T cell receptor beta chains from one specimen sequenced in a study of T cells after somatic rescue of genetic block. TCRdb keeps only in-frame clones here, not all; method: immunoSEQ multiplex PCR. There are roughly 110,000 clones in the sample; around nine tenths occur only once, and about 1.5% lies in the top ten. Sequenced sample: peripheral blood mononuclear cells (PBMCs). Receptors originate from a woman under 30.

V and J are TRBV7-2 and TRBJ1-4; perhaps TRBD1 as D (6 bases). Per germline, CDR1 SGHTA and CDR2 FQGNSA. V shed 5 bases and J shed 3 bases, with 13 bases lying between them. This CDR3 is built from 15 residues. The CDR3 region has the DNA TGTGCCAGCAGCCCCCAGACAGGTTCTAATGAAAAACTGTTTTTT. It translates to CASSPQTGSNEKLFF.

This clone was counted between two and nine times. The germline gene is not matched at one end of the junction; a read error may be the cause. The gene calls are TRBV6-5 and TRBJ1-6; D unclear. Per germline, CDR1 MNHEY and CDR2 SVGAGI. The CDR3 length is 14 residues. The CDR3 region is CASSYSFGDSPLHF. The CDR3, as DNA: TGTGCCAGCAGCTACTCTTTCGGGGATTCACCCCTCCACTTT.

J is TRBJ2-3 and V is TRBV5-1; no clear D gene. The CDR3 loop spans 11 amino acids. CDR1 SGHRS and CDR2 YFSETQ come from the germline V gene. V dropped 7 bases and J dropped 3 bases, with 6 bases sitting between them. CDR3 sequence (DNA): TGCGCCAGCTCCGATACAGATACGCAGTATTTT. It translates to CASSDTDTQYF.

The chain joins TRBV27 to TRBJ2-7; TRBD1 matches at 7 bases. From germline, CDR1 is MNHEY and CDR2 SMNVEV (reference sequence). This CDR3 contains 15 residues. The V segment lost 6 bases and the J segment 2 bases; nucleotides outside the gene matches: 10. In DNA form, the CDR3 reads TGTGCCAGCAGCCTTACGACAGGGACACCCTACGAGCAGTACTTC. Encoded protein: CASSLTTGTPYEQYF.

This clone was picked up a small number of times. The rearrangement joins TRBV6-4 to TRBJ2-1; D unclear. This CDR3 comprises 13 residues. Trimming pared 0 bases from V and 9 bases from J, leaving 9 bases between. Germline values: CDR1 MRHNA, CDR2 SNTAGT. CDR3: CASSDSEDGEQFF. In DNA, the CDR3 is TGTGCCAGCAGTGACTCCGAGGATGGTGAGCAGTTCTTC.

The count of this clone is one. This rearrangement joins TRBV30 to TRBJ1-3; 7 nucleotides line up with TRBD1. CDR1 and CDR2 from the germline V gene are GTSNPN and SVGIG (reference sequence). The V and J ends lost 0 bases and 4 bases, in that order; junction bases with no gene match: 9. The CDR3 covers 16 residues. CDR3 nucleotides: TGTGCCTGGAGTGTACTCCCCACAGGGGCCGGAAACACCATATATTTT. Its translation: CAWSVLPTGAGNTIYF.

The chain carries TRBV6-5 and TRBJ1-1, with a possible D match to TRBD1 (6 bases). CDR3 size: 15 residues. From germline, CDR1 is MNHEY and CDR2 SVGAGI. Trimming took 10 bases from V and 5 from J, leaving 23 bases between them. The CDR3: CATRPVRGRRTEAFF. The CDR3 coding sequence is TGTGCCACTCGGCCCGTCAGGGGAAGAAGGACTGAAGCTTTCTTT.

The CDR3 loop is CASSPGTSGGSSYNEQFF. CDR3 DNA sequence: TGTGCCAGCAGCCCTGGGACTAGCGGGGGCAGCTCCTACAATGAGCAGTTCTTC. V usage is TRBV7-7 and J usage is TRBJ2-1, with 14 bases identical to TRBD2. The CDR3 totals 18 residues. J lost 0 bases, V lost 5 bases, and 6 bases had no gene match. CDR1 and CDR2 from the germline V gene are SSHAT and FNYEAQ (reference sequence).